One and the same sample provided the 15 T cell receptor beta chains below, sequenced in a study of vaccination effects on CD4 cells after COVID-19. Method: immunoSEQ multiplex PCR; TCRdb's copy keeps in-frame clones and lacks some. The data hold approximately 57,000 clones, with around four fifths observed a single time. What these receptors recognize is not known. Researchers isolated CD4+ T cells once approximately 10 days of culture had elapsed. Participants got two doses of BNT162b2 or mRNA-1273 vaccine. The input for sequencing was CD4+ T cells from PBMCs cultured without peptide, taken after COVID-19 vaccination. Every receptor here comes from a human donor who received a COVID-19 vaccine.

The chain is built from TRBV6-6 and TRBJ1-2; TRBD1 matches at 7 bases. Germline trimming cut 7 bases from V and 4 bases from J; bases unmatched to any gene: 12. From germline, CDR1 is MNHNY and CDR2 SVGAGI (reference sequence). The CDR3 has 15 residues. The CDR3 nucleotides are TGTGCCAGCAAGGAGCGGACAGGCGAAGGCTATGGCTACACCTTC. The encoded protein is CASKERTGEGYGYTF.

The J gene is TRBJ1-1, the V gene TRBV6-4; possible D gene TRBD1, 6 bases. CDR3 length equals 14 residues. V was clipped by 8 bases and J by 7 bases, with 20 bases between them. Germline assignment: CDR1 MRHNA and CDR2 SNTAGT. CDR3 DNA sequence: TGTGCCAGCCTCATCCCAGGGGTCCGGGGTGAAGCTTTCTTT. Translating gives CASLIPGVRGEAFF.

The CDR3 DNA is TGTGCCAGCAGTTTTAACATCGACCTGGCCACCAAGTACTTC. Translation: CASSFNIDLATKYF. V gene TRBV27 combines with J gene TRBJ2-7; D uncertain. This CDR3 has 14 amino acids. In germline, CDR1 is MNHEY, CDR2 SMNVEV (reference sequence). V was pared by 3 bases and J by 11 bases, with 20 bases between.

This clone turned up a few times. The chain links TRBV14 to TRBJ1-6; D remains unclear. Germline V gene lookup returns CDR1 SGHDN and CDR2 FVKESK. V was cut by 1 base and J by 0 bases, with 10 bases left in between. This CDR3 contains 17 residues. Written as DNA, the CDR3 is TGTGCCAGCAGCCAAGTGAGGGCTAGCTCCTATAATTCACCCCTCCACTTT. Amino acid sequence: CASSQVRASSYNSPLHF. The complete variable domain, with remaining parts taken from reference TRBV14 and TRBJ1-6, reads EAGVTQFPSHSVIEKGQTVTLRCDPISGHDNLYWYRRVMGKEIKFLLHFVKESKQDESGMPNNRFLAERTGGTYSTLKVQPAELEDSGVYFCASSQVRASSYNSPLHFGNGTRLTVT.

The genes are TRBV18 and TRBJ2-6, with D possibly matching TRBD2 (5 bases). Trimming cost V 3 bases and J 0 bases, with 9 bases left between them. Germline lookup yields CDR1 KGHSH and CDR2 LQKENI. The CDR3 has 16 residues. Here the CDR3 DNA reads TGTGCCAGCTCACCGAAAACTAGCTCTGGGGCCAACGTCCTGACTTTC. Protein sequence: CASSPKTSSGANVLTF.

The chain joins TRBV6-5 to TRBJ1-1, with D unresolved. Trimming left V 0 bases short and J 10 bases short, with 15 bases between. From germline, CDR1 is MNHEY and CDR2 SVGAGI. CDR3 length: 14 amino acids. The CDR3 protein is CASSYSWSLLRAFF. The CDR3 nucleotides read TGTGCCAGCAGTTACTCCTGGTCCCTATTACGAGCTTTCTTT.

This clone was observed once. The V call is TRBV29-1, the J call TRBJ1-2; D remains unclear. Trimming shortened V by 4 bases and J by 2 bases, and 23 bases separated the two germline ends. This CDR3 region has 17 residues. Germline CDR1 is SQVTM and CDR2 is ANQGSEA. Here the CDR3 reads CSVVKDLSTGPNYGYTF. The CDR3 DNA reads as TGCAGCGTTGTTAAGGATCTTTCCACCGGCCCCAACTATGGCTACACCTTC.

V usage is TRBV5-6 and J usage is TRBJ2-3; 7 bases line up with TRBD2. The V and J ends lost 0 bases and 5 bases, in that order; junction bases with no gene match: 9. Germline-derived CDR1 and CDR2 are SGHDT and YYEEEE. The CDR3 contains 16 residues. The CDR3 DNA follows: TGTGCCAGCAGCTTGGACGGTGGGAGGGCCCAAGATACGCAGTATTTT. Protein product: CASSLDGGRAQDTQYF.

V usage is TRBV2 and J usage is TRBJ1-6; D is perhaps TRBD1 (5 bases). The ends were cut back, 5 bases at V and 9 bases at J, with 17 bases in the middle. This CDR3 comprises 15 residues. In germline, CDR1 is SNHLY, CDR2 FYNNEI. CDR3 in DNA: TGTGCCAGCAGTTTAAGCAGGGAATCGGCTTCACCCCTCCACTTT. Amino acids: CASSLSRESASPLHF.

The chain carries TRBV25-1 and TRBJ2-3; D not certain. With 6 bases removed from V and 6 bases from J, the gap between germline ends came to 10 bases. This CDR3 comprises 12 residues. Per germline, CDR1 MGHDK and CDR2 SYGVNS. CDR3 protein: CASSVTGDTQYF. CDR3 nucleotides: TGTGCCAGCAGCGTGACCGGGGATACGCAGTATTTT.

The chain joins TRBV6-6 to TRBJ1-5; a weak D match, TRBD1 (6 bases). Trimming removed 6 bases at V and 4 bases at J, with 16 bases between. The CDR3 totals 15 residues. From germline, CDR1 is MNHNY and CDR2 SVGAGI (reference sequence). CDR3 sequence reads: CASSSGTLGNQPQHF. The CDR3 DNA reads TGTGCCAGCAGCTCCGGGACACTAGGAAATCAGCCCCAGCATTTT.

This clone has only a few counts. This sequence joins TRBV3-1 (or the pseudogene TRBV3-2) and TRBJ1-3; 10 bases align to TRBD1. Germline V CDR1 and CDR2: LGHDT, YNNKEL (reference sequence). The CDR3 length is 16 residues. The trim removed 3 bases at V and 0 bases at J, leaving 2 bases unmatched. The CDR3 DNA is TGTGCCAGCAGCCACGGACAGGGGGTCTCTGGAAACACCATATATTTT. It yields the protein CASSHGQGVSGNTIYF.

The V call is TRBV7-2, the J call TRBJ2-5; 9 bases match TRBD1. CDR1 and CDR2 (germline): SGHTA, FQGNSA. Trimming took 1 base from V and 1 from J; bases not matched to a gene: 1. CDR3 size: 15 residues. CDR3 region: CASSLETGGQETQYF. DNA for the CDR3: TGTGCCAGCAGCTTAGAGACAGGGGGCCAAGAGACCCAGTACTTC.

V usage is TRBV27 and J usage is TRBJ2-2; 7 bases align to TRBD2. The CDR3 runs to 16 residues. The ends lost 4 bases at V and 1 base at J; junction bases unmatched: 6. Germline assignment: CDR1 MNHEY and CDR2 SMNVEV (reference sequence). The DNA of the CDR3 is TGTGCCAGCAGTTCCTGGGGGGGATGGAACACCGGGGAGCTGTTTTTT. Translating it yields CASSSWGGWNTGELFF.

This chain joins TRBV7-2 and TRBJ1-3; tentative D call: TRBD1 (6 bases). Germline CDR1 and CDR2: SGHTA and FQGNSA. Trimming pared 5 bases from V and 2 bases from J, leaving 10 bases between. The CDR3 is 14 amino acids. The CDR3 loop reads CASSPGVPGNTIYF. CDR3 bases: TGTGCCAGCAGCCCAGGGGTTCCTGGAAACACCATATATTTT.